The 14 T cell receptor beta chains reported below all come from one sample, sequenced in a study of cytomegalovirus exposure and HLA in healthy donors. In the PCR, 60 Vbeta and 13 Jbeta primers were used. Profiling relied on immunoSEQ multiplex PCR, and the TCRdb table lists in-frame clones only, not all of them. The sample holds about 140,000 clones, 75% to 90% seen once. Sequenced material: PBMCs. The source is a female donor in good health and CMV-seronegative.

The CDR3 here is CASSWTGAGETQYF. The CDR3 coding sequence is TGTGCCAGCAGCTGGACAGGGGCAGGAGAGACCCAGTACTTC. The V gene is TRBV5-5, the J gene TRBJ2-5, with TRBD1 matching over 9 bases. The V and J ends lost 3 bases and 4 bases, in that order; junction bases with no gene match: 4. Germline values: CDR1 SGHKS, CDR2 YYEKEE (reference sequence). The CDR3 runs to 14 residues.

To note about this clone: Without the conserved terminal phenylalanine or tryptophan, this CDR3 likely stems from a read error. The chain uses TRBV6-5 and TRBJ1-5; D gene unclear. Germline assignment: CDR1 MNHEY and CDR2 SVGAGI. This CDR3 contains 14 residues. V was cut by 0 bases and J by 2 bases, with 5 bases left in between. The CDR3 loop is CASSYSAGNQPQHV. DNA for the CDR3: TGTGCCAGCAGTTACTCAGCGGGCAATCAGCCCCAGCATGTT.

The rearrangement uses TRBV2 and TRBJ1-1, with D maybe TRBD1 (5 bases). Between the trimmed V and J ends, which lost 7 bases and 5 bases, there was a span of 26 bases. This CDR3 contains 17 residues. Germline V gene sequence: CDR1 SNHLY, CDR2 FYNNEI. The CDR3 loop reads CASTAGDGRGSGTEAFF. CDR3 coding DNA: TGTGCCAGCACCGCGGGGGACGGAAGGGGCTCAGGGACTGAAGCTTTCTTT.

The chain employs TRBV19 and TRBJ2-6; D gene ambiguous. This CDR3 spans 13 amino acids. The germline V gene encodes CDR1 LNHDA and CDR2 SQIVND (reference sequence). The V and J ends lost 6 bases and 0 bases respectively, with 3 bases between them. This CDR3 reads CASSGSGANVLTF. CDR3 bases: TGTGCCAGTAGCGGCTCTGGGGCCAACGTCCTGACTTTC.

V gene TRBV7-7 combines with J gene TRBJ2-1; 9 nucleotides line up with TRBD2. In germline, CDR1 is SSHAT, CDR2 FNYEAQ (reference sequence). With V trimmed by 1 base and J by 10 bases, 5 bases remained unmatched. This CDR3 spans 14 amino acids. CDR3 in DNA: TGTGCCAGCAGCTTAGTCCCAGCGGGAGGCGAGCAGTTCTTC. Translating it yields CASSLVPAGGEQFF. Looking up the rest from reference TRBV7-7 and TRBJ2-1 gives the full variable domain: GAGVSQSPRYKVTKRGQDVTLRCDPISSHATLYWYQQALGQGPEFLTYFNYEAQPDKSGLPSDRFSAERPEGSISTLTIQRTEQRDSAMYRCASSLVPAGGEQFFGPGTRLTVL.

This clone has more than one count but fewer than ten. The chain is built from TRBV6-1 and TRBJ1-2, with 9 nucleotides matching TRBD1. The CDR3 is 16 amino acids. J lost 2 bases, V lost 4 bases, and 8 bases had no gene match. CDR1 MNHNS and CDR2 SASEGT come from the germline V gene. The CDR3 reads CASSGSVGQGNYGYTF. The CDR3, as DNA: TGTGCCAGCAGTGGGTCGGTTGGACAGGGGAACTATGGCTACACCTTC.

The gene calls are TRBV6-5 and TRBJ2-3, with 9 nucleotides matching TRBD2. The germline V gene encodes CDR1 MNHEY and CDR2 SVGAGI. Trimming cost V 4 bases and J 1 base; bases outside gene matches: 6. The CDR3 runs 16 residues. The CDR3 region has the DNA TGTGCCAGCAGTTCATCACTAGCGGGCCGCACAGATACGCAGTATTTT. It is translated as CASSSSLAGRTDTQYF.

This clone has just a few counts. The rearrangement links TRBV28 to TRBJ1-1; TRBD1 might be the D (6 bases). Trimming took 6 bases from V and 0 from J, leaving 14 bases between them. The CDR3 extends over 15 amino acids. The germline CDR1 and CDR2 sequences are MDHEN and SYDVKM. The CDR3 reads CASRRGTPMNTEAFF. The CDR3 DNA sequence: TGTGCCAGCAGAAGAGGGACACCCATGAACACTGAAGCTTTCTTT.

Concerning this clone itself: The same CDR3 arises from other DNA sequences in this sample as well. The CDR3 protein is CASSFGLAYEQYF. As DNA, the CDR3 is TGTGCCAGCAGCTTCGGACTAGCCTACGAGCAGTACTTC. J is TRBJ2-7 and V is TRBV6-5; 7 bases fit TRBD2. V was pared by 6 bases and J by 2 bases, with 4 bases of the junction left unmatched. Looked up from germline, CDR1 is MNHEY and CDR2 is SVGAGI. The CDR3 contains 13 residues.

This clone was counted only a few times. The chain uses TRBV4-1 and TRBJ1-1; tentatively, D is TRBD1 (6 bases). Germline values: CDR1 MGHRA, CDR2 YSYEKL. Trimming shortened V by 0 bases and J by 11 bases, and 16 bases separated the two germline ends. This CDR3 has 14 residues. Written as DNA, the CDR3 is TGCGCCAGCAGCCAAGATTCTAGCCGGGACATGGCTTTCTTT. Its protein product is CASSQDSSRDMAFF.

This chain connects TRBV13 to TRBJ2-3; TRBD1 is a possible D gene (5 bases). The CDR3 totals 15 residues. From germline, CDR1 is PRHDT and CDR2 FYEKMQ (reference sequence). With 5 bases removed from V and 2 bases from J, the gap between germline ends came to 14 bases. CDR3 amino acids: CASSLGQGYTDTQYF. Here the CDR3 DNA reads TGTGCCAGCAGCCTTGGGCAGGGATACACAGATACGCAGTATTTT.

The rearrangement joins TRBV19 to TRBJ1-4; 8 nucleotides match TRBD1. The CDR3 is 15 residues long. Germline-derived CDR1 and CDR2 are LNHDA and SQIVND (reference sequence). Trimming cost V 4 bases and J 4 bases; bases outside gene matches: 5. CDR3 coding DNA: TGTGCCAGTAGTACCGAGGGACAGGATAATGAAAAACTGTTTTTT. This sequence encodes CASSTEGQDNEKLFF.

The chain links TRBV30 to TRBJ2-1, with D hard to call. CDR3 length: 14 amino acids. Germline-derived CDR1 and CDR2 are GTSNPN and SVGIG (reference sequence). Between the trimmed V and J ends, which lost 1 base and 0 bases, there was a span of 7 bases. CDR3 sequence (DNA): TGTGCCTGGAGTGAACCGGGCTCCTACAATGAGCAGTTCTTC. Its translation: CAWSEPGSYNEQFF. Based on the CDR3 plus reference TRBV30 and TRBJ2-1, the full variable domain is SQTIHQWPATLVQPVGSPLSLECTVEGTSNPNLYWYRQAAGRGLQLLFYSVGIGQISSEVPQNLSASRPQDRQFILSSKKLLLSDSGFYLCAWSEPGSYNEQFFGPGTRLTVL.

V usage is TRBV5-6 and J usage is TRBJ2-3; D not certain. Looked up from germline, CDR1 is SGHDT and CDR2 is YYEEEE. The CDR3 extends over 14 amino acids. Trimming removed 1 base at V and 1 base at J, with 7 bases between. The CDR3 here is CASSLNGGTDTQYF. The CDR3 nucleotides are TGTGCCAGCAGCTTGAACGGTGGCACAGATACGCAGTATTTT. The complete variable domain, with remaining parts taken from reference TRBV5-6 and TRBJ2-3, reads DAGVTQSPTHLIKTRGQQVTLRCSPKSGHDTVSWYQQALGQGPQFIFQYYEEEERQRGNFPDRFSGHQFPNYSSELNVNALLLGDSALYLCASSLNGGTDTQYFGPGTRLTVL.